This TCR beta chain was captured in a study of shared clonotypes between healthy human individuals. Looking at the study overall: Donor composition was a couple of women and a few men, aged 18 to 49. Findings and limits, study-wide: It was the non-shared clonotypes that had lower generation probabilities than clonotypes shared by all four donors.

The protocol was immunoSEQ multiplex PCR, while the TCRdb copy is restricted to in-frame clones and leaves out a portion. Here the sample spans around 320,000 clones, around nine tenths being singletons. V shed 1 base and J shed 1 base, with 11 bases lying between them. Germline CDR1 SGHTA, CDR2 FQGNSA. The length of the CDR3 is 16 residues. CD8 memory cells included CD45RO+ cells plus CCR7-negative CD45RA+ TemRA cells. Turning to this clone: Its matching antigen is unknown.

The chain employs TRBV7-2 and TRBJ1-3, with no clear D. Sequencing was performed on memory CD8+ T cells sorted from blood. The sample's subset: CD45RO+ cells pooled with CCR7-negative TemRA cells. The TCR sequence derives from a man between 18 and 35 years old in good health. This CDR3 reads CASSLVGRRSGNTIYF. The CDR3 coding sequence is TGTGCCAGCAGCTTAGTAGGCAGGAGGTCTGGAAACACCATATATTTT.